A selection of T cell receptor beta chains follows, all from one sample in a study of cytotoxic CD8 clonotypes in ibrutinib-treated CLL. Produced via immunoSEQ multiplex PCR; TCRdb's table is partial and in-frame only. Of about 300,000 clones listed, over 55% are singletons. The source was PBMCs, collected after 36 months of ibrutinib treatment. The receptors were sampled from a human donor with chronic lymphocytic leukemia. CDR3s include the opening cysteine and the closing phenylalanine or tryptophan. D genes are given only for firm matches. Clone size is stated in some rows and not others, as once, few, many or a class when expanded.

j_call clone_size d_call v_call cdr3_aa cdr3_nt
TRBJ2-7 . . TRBV27 CASSLLDGGLDEQYF TGTGCCAGCAGTTTATTGGACGGGGGTTTGGACGAGCAGTACTTC
TRBJ2-6 . . TRBV19 CASSIRSPKVSGANVLTF TGTGCCAGTAGTATTAGGTCCCCGAAGGTCTCTGGGGCCAACGTCCTGACTTTC
TRBJ2-7 . . TRBV5-6 CASSPTWWGRDEQYF TGTGCCAGCAGCCCGACGTGGTGGGGGCGGGACGAGCAGTACTTC
TRBJ2-1 . TRBD2 TRBV29-1 CSVSGANNEQFF TGCAGCGTCAGCGGGGCCAACAATGAGCAGTTCTTC
TRBJ2-7 . TRBD2 TRBV18 CASSPSLAGRSYEQYF TGTGCCAGCTCACCTTCGTTAGCGGGACGTTCCTACGAGCAGTACTTC
TRBJ2-1 . . TRBV29-1 CSVDLAEQFF TGCAGCGTTGACCTAGCCGAGCAGTTCTTC
TRBJ1-1 . . TRBV13 CASSLEREDTEAFF TGTGCCAGCAGCTTAGAAAGGGAGGACACTGAAGCTTTCTTT
TRBJ2-7 few . TRBV9 CASIEPRTINYEQYF TGTGCCAGCATCGAACCACGGACCATAAACTACGAGCAGTACTTC
TRBJ2-7 . . TRBV5-5 CASSLTYEQYF TGTGCCAGCAGCTTGACGTACGAGCAGTACTTC
TRBJ2-3 . . TRBV5-5 CASSTLLGDTQYF TGTGCCAGCAGCACCCTACTCGGCGATACGCAGTATTTT
TRBJ2-3 . TRBD2 TRBV5-1 CASSRSQRESDTQYF TGCGCCAGCTCCCGGAGCCAGCGGGAGTCAGATACGCAGTATTTT
TRBJ1-5 few . TRBV9 CASSVGGVTGNQPQHF TGTGCCAGCAGCGTAGGTGGGGTGACGGGCAATCAGCCCCAGCATTTT
TRBJ2-3 . . TRBV2 CASSEALQAVTDTQYF TGTGCCAGCAGTGAAGCGCTTCAGGCAGTCACAGATACGCAGTATTTT
TRBJ2-2 . . TRBV7-2 CASRKNREPGELFF TGTGCCAGCAGAAAAAACAGGGAACCCGGGGAGCTGTTTTTT
TRBJ1-2 few . TRBV29-1 CSVEAGQGDGYTF TGCAGCGTTGAAGCCGGGCAGGGTGATGGCTACACCTTC
TRBJ2-3 once . TRBV5-1 CASRQRYSTDTQYF TGCGCCAGCCGCCAAAGGTATAGCACAGATACGCAGTATTTT
TRBJ1-6 . . TRBV28 CASSQTALTLHF TGTGCCAGCAGCCAGACAGCATTAACCCTCCACTTT
TRBJ2-1 once TRBD2 TRBV4-2 CASSQDSAVRLAGYNEQFF TGTGCCAGCAGCCAAGATAGTGCGGTTAGACTAGCGGGGTACAATGAGCAGTTCTTC
TRBJ1-1 . . TRBV5-6 CASSLARGGGLNTEAFF TGTGCCAGCAGCTTGGCGAGGGGTGGAGGCTTGAACACTGAAGCTTTCTTT
TRBJ1-1 . . TRBV5-1 CASSLGPGFSTEAFF TGCGCCAGCAGCTTGGGCCCGGGGTTCAGCACTGAAGCTTTCTTT
TRBJ2-3 . TRBD2 TRBV29-1 CSVETGTSGFTDTQYF TGCAGCGTAGAAACCGGGACTAGCGGATTCACAGATACGCAGTATTTT
TRBJ2-5 . TRBD2 TRBV7-2 CASSLVAGGYQETQYF TGTGCCAGCAGCTTAGTAGCGGGAGGGTACCAAGAGACCCAGTACTTC
TRBJ2-7 . TRBD1 TRBV5-1 CASSFEGASYEQYF TGCGCCAGCAGCTTTGAGGGGGCCTCCTACGAGCAGTACTTC
TRBJ2-1 . . TRBV5-1 CASSFGAGQRGEQFF TGCGCCAGCAGCTTTGGAGCGGGTCAAAGAGGTGAGCAGTTCTTC
TRBJ2-3 few . TRBV19 CAIGGWGRDTQYF TGTGCCATCGGGGGCTGGGGTCGAGATACGCAGTATTTT
TRBJ2-7 once . TRBV7-2 CASSPEAGQGEQYF TGTGCCAGCAGCCCAGAGGCAGGGCAAGGCGAGCAGTACTTC
TRBJ2-1 . TRBD2 TRBV29-1 CSAMDREVLAGGKWSAYNEQFF TGCAGCGCAATGGACAGGGAAGTGCTAGCGGGGGGCAAGTGGTCTGCCTACAATGAGCAGTTCTTC
TRBJ2-7 . . TRBV9 CASSILTRQGLGEQYF TGTGCCAGCAGCATCCTAACTCGGCAAGGACTCGGCGAGCAGTACTTC
TRBJ2-7 few TRBD2 TRBV5-1 CASSFTTGTRDYEQYF TGCGCCAGCAGCTTCACCACCGGGACTAGGGACTACGAGCAGTACTTC
TRBJ2-1 once . TRBV29-1 CSVGDRGSYNEQFF TGCAGCGTTGGAGATCGGGGCTCCTACAATGAGCAGTTCTTC
TRBJ2-3 . TRBD2 TRBV9 CASSFRDYGGTDTQYF TGTGCCAGCAGCTTTAGGGACTACGGCGGCACAGATACGCAGTATTTT
TRBJ2-7 once . TRBV9 CASSVDGLSEQYF TGTGCCAGCAGCGTAGATGGCCTGTCCGAGCAGTACTTC
TRBJ2-3 . . TRBV9 CASSPFPGRSTDTQYF TGTGCCAGCAGCCCGTTTCCGGGACGGTCCACAGATACGCAGTATTTT
TRBJ1-2 few . TRBV12-5 CASGWTVNYGYTF TGTGCTAGTGGTTGGACGGTTAACTATGGCTACACCTTC
TRBJ2-7 . TRBD2 TRBV6-6 CASSAPGLAYEQYF TGTGCCAGCAGTGCCCCGGGACTAGCTTACGAGCAGTACTTC
TRBJ2-7 . . TRBV2 CASSRGAGEQYF TGTGCCAGCAGTAGGGGGGCGGGCGAGCAGTACTTC
TRBJ2-5 once . TRBV7-8 CASTAGFTRWETQYF TGTGCCAGCACCGCAGGGTTTACGCGGTGGGAGACCCAGTACTTC
TRBJ2-7 . TRBD1 TRBV5-6 CASSLGGTEDYEQYF TGTGCCAGCAGCTTGGGGGGGACAGAGGACTACGAGCAGTACTTC
TRBJ1-2 few TRBD1 TRBV7-2 CASSSGTGKLYGYTF TGTGCCAGCAGCTCGGGGACAGGGAAACTCTATGGCTACACCTTC
TRBJ2-7 few TRBD2 TRBV18 CASSPRTSGSRDEQYF TGTGCCAGCTCACCCAGGACTAGCGGGAGTAGGGACGAGCAGTACTTC
TRBJ2-3 few TRBD1 TRBV25-1 CASTDTGALADTQYF TGTGCCAGCACTGACACAGGGGCATTGGCAGATACGCAGTATTTT